Listed here are 26 T cell receptor beta chains from one sample, sequenced in a study of cytomegalovirus exposure and HLA in healthy donors. Primers: 60 Vbeta forward and 13 Jbeta reverse. TCRdb keeps only in-frame clones here, not all; method: immunoSEQ multiplex PCR. This sample's table has 45,000 to 60,000 clones. The sequenced material came from PBMCs. Every receptor here comes from a male donor in good health and CMV-seronegative.

The genes are TRBV7-6 and TRBJ2-3; TRBD1 aligns across 7 bases. V shed 5 bases, J shed 7 bases, and the junction held 3 bases outside the gene matches. The CDR3 is 12 amino acids. Germline CDR1 reads SGHVS; CDR2 reads FNYEAQ. CDR3 protein: CASSPGQNTQYF. In DNA form, the CDR3 reads TGTGCCAGCAGCCCGGGACAGAATACGCAGTATTTT.

The rearrangement uses TRBV28 and TRBJ2-7; 7 positions agree with TRBD2. V trimming: 5 bases; J trimming: 2 bases; junction bases outside the gene matches: 9. Germline CDR1 is MDHEN and CDR2 is SYDVKM. This CDR3 has 15 residues. CDR3 loop: CASSTRLADAYEQYF. Here the CDR3 DNA reads TGTGCCAGCAGTACCCGACTAGCAGATGCCTACGAGCAGTACTTC. Combining the CDR3 with reference TRBV28 and TRBJ2-7 gives the whole variable domain DVKVTQSSRYLVKRTGEKVFLECVQDMDHENMFWYRQDPGLGLRLIYFSYDVKMKEKGDIPEGYSVSREKKERFSLILESASTNQTSMYLCASSTRLADAYEQYFGPGTRLTVT.

CDR3 DNA sequence: TGTGCCAGCAGCTTTGGGACAAACTCAAATGAAAAACTGTTTTTT. Translated: CASSFGTNSNEKLFF. The chain recombines TRBV5-6 with TRBJ1-4, with D tentatively TRBD1 (6 bases). Trimming stripped 2 bases from V and 5 bases from J, with 13 bases between. The CDR3 consists of 15 residues. Germline V gene lookup returns CDR1 SGHDT and CDR2 YYEEEE. The full variable domain, its missing parts supplied by reference TRBV5-6 and TRBJ1-4, is DAGVTQSPTHLIKTRGQQVTLRCSPKSGHDTVSWYQQALGQGPQFIFQYYEEEERQRGNFPDRFSGHQFPNYSSELNVNALLLGDSALYLCASSFGTNSNEKLFFGSGTQLSVL.

A note on this clone: A read error may account for a junction end that differs from germline. The chain combines TRBV30 with TRBJ2-1, with a possible D match to TRBD2 (5 bases). This CDR3 region has 15 residues. Germline CDR1 GTSNPN, CDR2 SVGIG (reference sequence). CDR3 nucleotides: TGTGCCGGGAATAAGGGAGTAGGCTCCGACAATGAGCAGTTCTTC. Protein: CAGNKGVGSDNEQFF.

The V gene is TRBV5-4, the J gene TRBJ2-5; D is possibly TRBD1 (5 bases). The CDR3 runs 13 residues. V was cut by 2 bases and J by 5 bases, with 10 bases left in between. The germline V gene has CDR1 SGHNT and CDR2 YYREEE (reference sequence). The CDR3 loop reads CASSLVDTETQYF. For the CDR3, the DNA is TGTGCCAGCAGCTTAGTGGACACGGAGACCCAGTACTTC. The full variable domain, in which reference TRBV5-4 and TRBJ2-5 provide the parts outside the CDR3, is ETGVTQSPTHLIKTRGQQVTLRCSSQSGHNTVSWYQQALGQGPQFIFQYYREEENGRGNFPPRFSGLQFPNYSSELNVNALELDDSALYLCASSLVDTETQYFGPGTRLLVL.

This chain uses TRBV2 with TRBJ2-1; no reliable D call. This CDR3 comprises 16 residues. Germline CDR1 reads SNHLY; CDR2 reads FYNNEI. With 1 base removed from V and 0 bases from J, the gap between germline ends came to 10 bases. CDR3 nucleotide sequence: TGTGCCAGCAGTGAAGTCCATTACAGCTCCTACAATGAGCAGTTCTTC. This codes for CASSEVHYSSYNEQFF.

The chain uses TRBV29-1 and TRBJ1-1, with D possibly TRBD1 on 6 matching bases. Between the trimmed V and J ends, which lost 7 bases and 7 bases, there was a span of 16 bases. This CDR3 comprises 12 residues. Germline V gene sequence: CDR1 SQVTM, CDR2 ANQGSEA. The CDR3 coding sequence is TGCAGCGCTACAGGTGGCAGGGGTGAAGCTTTCTTT. This codes for CSATGGRGEAFF.

The rearrangement links TRBV30 to TRBJ2-7; 11 bases agree with TRBD1. The germline CDR1 and CDR2 sequences are GTSNPN and SVGIG (reference sequence). This CDR3 is 18 amino acids long. Trimming cost V 1 base and J 7 bases; bases outside gene matches: 18. The CDR3 reads CAWSGTTPGTGGLGEQYF. CDR3 nucleotide sequence: TGTGCCTGGAGTGGGACCACCCCCGGGACAGGGGGATTGGGGGAGCAGTACTTC.

The chain combines TRBV9 with TRBJ1-1; tentative D call: TRBD1 (6 bases). CDR3 length equals 11 residues. The V end lost 3 bases, the J end lost 6 bases, and 6 bases lay between the germline ends. CDR1 SGDLS and CDR2 YYNGEE come from the germline V gene. The CDR3 reads CASSGQAEAFF. DNA of the CDR3: TGTGCCAGCAGCGGACAGGCTGAAGCTTTCTTT.

The rearrangement joins TRBV11-2 to TRBJ1-2; D is possibly TRBD1 (6 bases). CDR1 and CDR2 from the germline V gene are SGHAT and FQNNGV. V was pared by 5 bases and J by 4 bases, with 14 bases between. The CDR3 runs 14 residues. In nucleotides, the CDR3 is TGTGCCAGCAGCCAAACCCGGACAGTCTATGGCTACACCTTC. Encoded protein: CASSQTRTVYGYTF. Full variable domain (missing parts from reference TRBV11-2 and TRBJ1-2): EAGVAQSPRYKIIEKRQSVAFWCNPISGHATLYWYQQILGQGPKLLIQFQNNGVVDDSQLPKDRFSAERLKGVDSTLKIQPAKLEDSAVYLCASSQTRTVYGYTFGSGTRLTVV.

The gene calls are TRBV6-5 and TRBJ1-1, with D tentatively TRBD1 (5 bases). The ends were cut back, 6 bases at V and 0 bases at J, with 11 bases in the middle. There are 14 residues in the CDR3. The V gene's germline CDR1 is MNHEY and CDR2 SVGAGI. CDR3 nucleotide sequence: TGTGCCAGCAGGCTAGGGGCATTGAACACTGAAGCTTTCTTT. It specifies CASRLGALNTEAFF.

This chain connects TRBV7-2 to TRBJ1-2; D is undetermined. This CDR3 is 15 amino acids long. V was shortened by 5 bases and J by 4 bases, with 17 bases between the two germline ends. CDR1 and CDR2 (germline): SGHTA, FQGNSA. The CDR3 DNA reads TGTGCCAGCAGCCCGCCCAATGGGCACTCCTATGGCTACACCTTC. Its translation: CASSPPNGHSYGYTF.

This chain links TRBV4-2 with TRBJ1-4; 10 bases fit TRBD1. Germline CDR1 reads LGHNA; CDR2 reads YNFKEQ. Trimming took 5 bases from V and 8 from J; bases not matched to a gene: 5. The CDR3 covers 14 residues. The CDR3 DNA follows: TGTGCCAGCAGCGATGGGACAGGGGCCGAAAAACTGTTTTTT. This sequence encodes CASSDGTGAEKLFF.

The CDR3 nucleotides are TGCGCCAGCAGCCTTGGGACAGTCGGGAACACTGAAGCTTTCTTT. It encodes CASSLGTVGNTEAFF. The chain is built from TRBV5-1 and TRBJ1-1, with 7 bases fitting TRBD1. This CDR3 is built from 15 residues. Germline V CDR1 and CDR2: SGHRS, YFSETQ. V lost 4 bases to trimming and J lost 1 base; unmatched junction nucleotides: 7.

The chain employs TRBV4-2 and TRBJ2-7; maybe TRBD2 (6 bases). Germline CDR1 and CDR2: LGHNA and YNFKEQ. CDR3 length equals 17 residues. Trimming stripped 3 bases from V and 2 bases from J, with 20 bases between. CDR3 bases: TGTGCCAGCAGCCACCTAAGACCAGGAGGGGACGCCTACGAGCAGTACTTC. Translating it yields CASSHLRPGGDAYEQYF.

The rearrangement links TRBV7-2 to TRBJ1-2; possibly TRBD1 for D (6 bases). V lost 3 bases to trimming and J lost 0 bases, with 17 bases between them. Germline V CDR1 and CDR2: SGHTA, FQGNSA. The CDR3 sequence is 17 residues long. This CDR3 reads CASSFRPHKGANYGYTF. The CDR3 coding sequence is TGTGCCAGCAGCTTCCGGCCCCACAAGGGGGCTAACTATGGCTACACCTTC.

The chain joins TRBV27 to TRBJ1-6, with a weak D call TRBD1 (5 bases). The ends were cut back, 3 bases at V and 5 bases at J, with 8 bases in the middle. Germline CDR1 and CDR2: MNHEY and SMNVEV (reference sequence). The CDR3 has 14 amino acids. The CDR3 sequence is CASSFWGDNSPLHF. For the CDR3, the DNA is TGTGCCAGCAGTTTTTGGGGGGATAATTCACCCCTCCACTTT.

The chain recombines TRBV4-1 with TRBJ2-2; TRBD1 matches at 9 bases. The V and J ends lost 3 bases and 1 base, in that order; junction bases with no gene match: 15. The CDR3 runs 20 residues. Germline CDR1 MGHRA, CDR2 YSYEKL. CDR3 residues: CASSQTRRDRGYLNTGELFF. DNA for the CDR3: TGCGCCAGCAGCCAGACCAGACGAGACAGGGGGTATTTGAACACCGGGGAGCTGTTTTTT.

The rearrangement links TRBV7-9 to TRBJ2-6, with 9 bases matching TRBD1. V dropped 4 bases and J dropped 0; count of bases not matched to a gene: 10. Germline CDR1 reads SEHNR; CDR2 reads FQNEAQ (reference sequence). The CDR3 extends over 19 amino acids. The CDR3 nucleotides read TGTGCCAGCAGCTCGGGACAGGGCCTTCTAAGCTCTGGGGCCAACGTCCTGACTTTC. Residues: CASSSGQGLLSSGANVLTF.

CDR3 DNA sequence: TGTGCCAGCAGTTCCTGGACAGGGCGAGCCAAAAACATTCAGTACTTC. This translates into CASSSWTGRAKNIQYF. J is TRBJ2-4 and V is TRBV28; 8 positions match TRBD1. V shed 4 bases and J 0 bases; nucleotides not matched to a gene: 5. The CDR3 loop spans 16 amino acids. The germline gives CDR1 MDHEN, CDR2 SYDVKM.

The chain links TRBV6-5 to TRBJ1-1; TRBD1 matches 7 bases. CDR3 size: 13 residues. Germline V CDR1 and CDR2: MNHEY, SVGAGI. Unmatched junction bases numbered 3, after V lost 7 bases and J lost 1 base. The CDR3 spells CASINRGNTEAFF. CDR3 DNA sequence: TGTGCCAGCATAAACAGGGGGAACACTGAAGCTTTCTTT.

This chain joins TRBV7-8 and TRBJ2-1; TRBD1 matches 8 bases. The CDR3 has 14 residues. Germline V gene data show CDR1 as SGHVS and CDR2 as FQNEAQ. V dropped 9 bases and J dropped 5; count of bases not matched to a gene: 9. This chain's CDR3 is CASRPGGSDNEQFF. In DNA, the CDR3 is TGTGCCAGTAGGCCAGGGGGCAGCGACAATGAGCAGTTCTTC.

The J gene is TRBJ1-2, the V gene TRBV28; D is perhaps TRBD1 (5 bases). Trimming shortened V by 1 base and J by 7 bases, and 13 bases separated the two germline ends. This CDR3 has 14 amino acids. Germline CDR1 and CDR2: MDHEN and SYDVKM. CDR3 nucleotide sequence: TGTGCCAGCAGTTTATTGTCAGGGTCGGGTGGCTACACCTTC. It codes for CASSLLSGSGGYTF.

The gene calls are TRBV2 and TRBJ2-3, with 12 positions matching TRBD2. V shed 6 bases, J shed 3 bases, and the junction held 7 bases outside the gene matches. This CDR3 is built from 16 residues. Per germline, CDR1 SNHLY and CDR2 FYNNEI. CDR3: CASSGGTSGLTDTQYF. The CDR3 DNA reads as TGTGCCAGCAGCGGCGGGACTAGCGGGTTGACAGATACGCAGTATTTT. The whole variable domain, filled in from reference TRBV2 and TRBJ2-3, reads EPEVTQTPSHQVTQMGQEVILRCVPISNHLYFYWYRQILGQKVEFLVSFYNNEISEKSEIFDDQFSVERPDGSNFTLKIRSTKLEDSAMYFCASSGGTSGLTDTQYFGPGTRLTVL.

This chain connects TRBV19 to TRBJ2-2, with a weak D call TRBD2 (7 bases). This CDR3 contains 17 residues. Looked up from germline, CDR1 is LNHDA and CDR2 is SQIVND (reference sequence). V lost 4 bases and J lost 7, with 22 bases in between. The CDR3 is CASSTPEGGGPHGELFF. The CDR3 bases are TGTGCCAGTAGTACCCCCGAGGGCGGGGGCCCCCACGGGGAGCTGTTTTTT.

The chain recombines TRBV19 with TRBJ2-3, with D possibly matching TRBD1 (6 bases). V was shortened by 3 bases and J by 1 base, with 8 bases between the two germline ends. The CDR3 has 14 residues. Per the germline V gene, CDR1 is LNHDA and CDR2 is SQIVND (reference sequence). In DNA form, the CDR3 reads TGTGCCAGTAGTATGGGGGCCCGCACAGATACGCAGTATTTT. The encoded protein is CASSMGARTDTQYF.